A selection of T cell receptor beta chains follows, all from one sample in a study of persistence of HIV-infected CD4 T cells. Some clones are missing from TCRdb's copy, which holds only in-frame ones; the method was immunoSEQ multiplex PCR. The sample shows about 46,000 clones, 80% to 90% of them seen only once. Their cognate antigens are unknown. The sequencing here drew on CD4+ T cells sorted from PBMCs after approximately 19-hour stimulation, taken from a patient who received antiretroviral therapy. The receptors shown here come from an adult woman with HIV who was CMV-seropositive. The CDR3 runs from the conserved cysteine through the conserved F or W. The order of the fields is V gene, D gene, J gene, clone size, CDR3 DNA, CDR3 protein. D genes are given only for firm matches. Size is omitted from some rows. Given values are once, few, many or a class for expanded clones.

v_call: TRBV7-2
d_call: -
j_call: TRBJ2-5
clone_size: -
cdr3_nt: TGTGCCAGCAGCTCCGAGCGGCTCCTGAGAGGAGAGACCCAGTACTTC
cdr3_aa: CASSSERLLRGETQYF

v_call: TRBV18
d_call: TRBD1
j_call: TRBJ1-1
clone_size: -
cdr3_nt: TGTGCCAGCTCACCGTTGACAGGGGGCACTGAAGCTTTCTTT
cdr3_aa: CASSPLTGGTEAFF

v_call: TRBV14
d_call: -
j_call: TRBJ2-6
clone_size: few
cdr3_nt: TGTGCCAGCAGCCGTAGTAGGACGAGTGGGGCCAACGTCCTGACTTTC
cdr3_aa: CASSRSRTSGANVLTF

v_call: TRBV24-1
d_call: TRBD2
j_call: TRBJ2-3
clone_size: once
cdr3_nt: TGTGCCACCAGTGACCCCCGAGCGGGGGGGCCGGGAACGCAGTATTTT
cdr3_aa: CATSDPRAGGPGTQYF

v_call: TRBV5-1
d_call: -
j_call: TRBJ2-1
clone_size: -
cdr3_nt: TGCGCCAGCAGCTTGGGGGCAGGGATCAATGAGCAGTTCTTC
cdr3_aa: CASSLGAGINEQFF

v_call: TRBV3-1/TRBV3-2
d_call: TRBD1
j_call: TRBJ1-1
clone_size: -
cdr3_nt: TGTGCCAGCAGTTCAGGGGGGGGAACTGAAGCTTTCTTT
cdr3_aa: CASSSGGGTEAFF

v_call: TRBV10-1
d_call: -
j_call: TRBJ2-1
clone_size: few
cdr3_nt: TGCGCCAGCAGTGACGGACTATCGGACGAGCAGTTCTTC
cdr3_aa: CASSDGLSDEQFF

v_call: TRBV10-3
d_call: -
j_call: TRBJ2-1
clone_size: -
cdr3_nt: TGTGCCATCAGAACTAACGAGGAGCAGTTCTTC
cdr3_aa: CAIRTNEEQFF

v_call: TRBV6-5
d_call: -
j_call: TRBJ1-1
clone_size: once
cdr3_nt: TGTGCCAGCAGGAAACTAGGCGGGGAGAACACTGAAGCTTTCTTT
cdr3_aa: CASRKLGGENTEAFF

v_call: TRBV5-6
d_call: TRBD1
j_call: TRBJ2-1
clone_size: -
cdr3_nt: TGTGCCAGCAGCTTGCCGACAGGGAACTACAATGAGCAGTTCTTC
cdr3_aa: CASSLPTGNYNEQFF

v_call: TRBV21-1
d_call: -
j_call: TRBJ1-3
clone_size: -
cdr3_nt: TGTGCCAGCAGGCGACGTTTAGCTACAACAGCACGGAACACCATATATTTT
cdr3_aa: CASRRRLATTARNTIYF

v_call: TRBV6-5
d_call: -
j_call: TRBJ2-7
clone_size: -
cdr3_nt: TGTGCCAGCAGTTTCCTAGATGGACGGCAGTACTTC
cdr3_aa: CASSFLDGRQYF

v_call: TRBV5-6
d_call: TRBD2
j_call: TRBJ2-7
clone_size: -
cdr3_nt: TGTGCCAGCAGCTGGGAGGGGAGATGGCACGAGCAGTACTTC
cdr3_aa: CASSWEGRWHEQYF

v_call: TRBV6-5
d_call: TRBD1
j_call: TRBJ2-7
clone_size: -
cdr3_nt: TGTGCCAGCTCACCGGACAGGGCCACCTACGAGCAGTACTTC
cdr3_aa: CASSPDRATYEQYF

v_call: TRBV7-3
d_call: -
j_call: TRBJ2-3
clone_size: -
cdr3_nt: TGTGCCAGCAGCATCCCGGGACGGATGCAGTATTTT
cdr3_aa: CASSIPGRMQYF

v_call: TRBV7-2
d_call: -
j_call: TRBJ1-6
clone_size: -
cdr3_nt: TGTGCCAGCAGCTTAGAGGCAGGTCCTTCTTCACCCCTCCACTTT
cdr3_aa: CASSLEAGPSSPLHF

v_call: TRBV7-2
d_call: TRBD2
j_call: TRBJ2-3
clone_size: -
cdr3_nt: TGTGCCAGCAGCTTACAGCGGGGAAGCACAGATACGCAGTATTTT
cdr3_aa: CASSLQRGSTDTQYF

v_call: TRBV5-8
d_call: -
j_call: TRBJ1-2
clone_size: -
cdr3_nt: TGTGCCAGCAGCTCCTTCGCGGGGCCGACCGTCGGCTACACCTTC
cdr3_aa: CASSSFAGPTVGYTF

v_call: TRBV28
d_call: -
j_call: TRBJ2-3
clone_size: -
cdr3_nt: TGTGCCAGCAGTTTAGGACAGACAACAGATACGCAGTATTTT
cdr3_aa: CASSLGQTTDTQYF

v_call: TRBV7-2
d_call: -
j_call: TRBJ2-7
clone_size: once
cdr3_nt: TGTGCCAGCAGCTTAGTGTTTTCGACGACCTACGAGCAGTACTTC
cdr3_aa: CASSLVFSTTYEQYF

v_call: TRBV13
d_call: TRBD1
j_call: TRBJ2-1
clone_size: -
cdr3_nt: TGTGCCAGCAGGGGACAGAAACTGATATACAATGAGCAGTTCTTC
cdr3_aa: CASRGQKLIYNEQFF

v_call: TRBV6-6
d_call: -
j_call: TRBJ1-2
clone_size: once
cdr3_nt: TGTGCCAGCAGTTACCAGGAGCTCTATGGCTACACCTTC
cdr3_aa: CASSYQELYGYTF

v_call: TRBV5-5
d_call: -
j_call: TRBJ2-3
clone_size: -
cdr3_nt: TGTGCCAGCAGTTTGTCGATGTACGGCACAGATACGCAGTATTTT
cdr3_aa: CASSLSMYGTDTQYF

v_call: TRBV2
d_call: -
j_call: TRBJ1-5
clone_size: once
cdr3_nt: TGTGCCAGCAAATTAGGACACCGCAATCAGCCCCAGCATTTT
cdr3_aa: CASKLGHRNQPQHF

v_call: TRBV7-2
d_call: -
j_call: TRBJ1-6
clone_size: -
cdr3_nt: TGTGCCAGCAGCTTAGCGCTAACTTCACCCCTCCACTTT
cdr3_aa: CASSLALTSPLHF

v_call: TRBV2
d_call: -
j_call: TRBJ2-7
clone_size: -
cdr3_nt: TGTGCCAGCAGTGAAGAGGTCAGCCTCTACGAGCAGTACTTC
cdr3_aa: CASSEEVSLYEQYF

v_call: TRBV4-1
d_call: -
j_call: TRBJ1-1
clone_size: -
cdr3_nt: TGCGCCAGCAGCCAAGAGGGCAGGGACGATGAAGCTTTCTTT
cdr3_aa: CASSQEGRDDEAFF

v_call: TRBV24-1
d_call: -
j_call: TRBJ1-5
clone_size: -
cdr3_nt: TGTGCCACCAGTGATCCGGACAGTGTGGGTCAGCCCCAGCATTTT
cdr3_aa: CATSDPDSVGQPQHF

v_call: TRBV18
d_call: -
j_call: TRBJ1-5
clone_size: -
cdr3_nt: TGTGCCAGCTCACCATTGGGAGGTAGCAATCAGCCCCAGCATTTT
cdr3_aa: CASSPLGGSNQPQHF

v_call: TRBV11-1
d_call: -
j_call: TRBJ1-1
clone_size: -
cdr3_nt: TGTGCCAGCAGCTTCGAGGTCCGGACAGATGAAGCTTTCTTT
cdr3_aa: CASSFEVRTDEAFF

v_call: TRBV5-6
d_call: TRBD1
j_call: TRBJ1-5
clone_size: -
cdr3_nt: TGTGCCAGCAGCCGAGACAGGGCAGAGAGTCAGCCCCAGCATTTT
cdr3_aa: CASSRDRAESQPQHF

v_call: TRBV3-1/TRBV3-2
d_call: -
j_call: TRBJ2-6
clone_size: few
cdr3_nt: TGTGCCAGCAGCCAAGGTCTCACTGGGGCCAACGTCCTGACTTTC
cdr3_aa: CASSQGLTGANVLTF

v_call: TRBV3-1/TRBV3-2
d_call: TRBD1
j_call: TRBJ1-2
clone_size: -
cdr3_nt: TGTGCCAGCAGCCAGGCCGGGACAGGGAATGGCTACACCTTC
cdr3_aa: CASSQAGTGNGYTF

v_call: TRBV19
d_call: -
j_call: TRBJ1-2
clone_size: -
cdr3_nt: TGTGCCAGTAGTATAGCGCGAACAACGGGGGGCTACACCTTC
cdr3_aa: CASSIARTTGGYTF

v_call: TRBV27
d_call: -
j_call: TRBJ1-2
clone_size: -
cdr3_nt: TGTGCCAGCAGTGATTTGGGAGGCTATGGCTACACCTTC
cdr3_aa: CASSDLGGYGYTF

v_call: TRBV27
d_call: -
j_call: TRBJ2-7
clone_size: -
cdr3_nt: TGTGCCAGCAGTTTATCTGGGGTCCCAACCTACGAGCAGTACTTC
cdr3_aa: CASSLSGVPTYEQYF

v_call: TRBV14
d_call: -
j_call: TRBJ1-2
clone_size: -
cdr3_nt: TGTGCCAGCAGCCAAGCGAGGCCAGGGGCTGGCTACACCTTC
cdr3_aa: CASSQARPGAGYTF

v_call: TRBV6-5
d_call: -
j_call: TRBJ2-7
clone_size: -
cdr3_nt: TGTGCCAGCAGCTCAGGCCCTCACTACGAGCAGTACTTC
cdr3_aa: CASSSGPHYEQYF

v_call: TRBV7-9
d_call: -
j_call: TRBJ2-3
clone_size: -
cdr3_nt: TGTGCCAGCAGCACAGTAATTAGCACAGATACGCAGTATTTT
cdr3_aa: CASSTVISTDTQYF

v_call: TRBV18
d_call: -
j_call: TRBJ1-1
clone_size: -
cdr3_nt: TGTGCCAGCTCACCGGGTTTCGTATCCGCTGAAGCTTTCTTT
cdr3_aa: CASSPGFVSAEAFF

v_call: TRBV3-1/TRBV3-2
d_call: TRBD2
j_call: TRBJ2-3
clone_size: -
cdr3_nt: TGTGCCAGCAGCTCCTTTAGCGGGGGTTATACGCAGTATTTT
cdr3_aa: CASSSFSGGYTQYF

v_call: TRBV5-8
d_call: -
j_call: TRBJ1-6
clone_size: -
cdr3_nt: TGTGCCAGCAGCTTGAAAGGGACCAATTCACCCCTCCACTTT
cdr3_aa: CASSLKGTNSPLHF

v_call: TRBV5-6
d_call: -
j_call: TRBJ2-7
clone_size: once
cdr3_nt: TGTGCCAGCAGCTTGGTCGCCTACGAGCAGTACTTC
cdr3_aa: CASSLVAYEQYF

v_call: TRBV27
d_call: TRBD1
j_call: TRBJ1-2
clone_size: -
cdr3_nt: TGTGCCAGCAGCTACCGACAGGGAGGCGGTGGCTACACCTTC
cdr3_aa: CASSYRQGGGGYTF

v_call: TRBV18
d_call: -
j_call: TRBJ1-2
clone_size: once
cdr3_nt: TGTGCCAGCTCACGATTGACCGGCTACACCTTC
cdr3_aa: CASSRLTGYTF

v_call: TRBV6-5
d_call: -
j_call: TRBJ1-3
clone_size: -
cdr3_nt: TGTGCCAGCAGTTATGTGGGTGCTGGAAACACCATATATTTT
cdr3_aa: CASSYVGAGNTIYF

v_call: TRBV12-3/TRBV12-4
d_call: -
j_call: TRBJ1-1
clone_size: -
cdr3_nt: TGTGCCAGCAGTTTAAACCAGAACACTGAAGCTTTCTTT
cdr3_aa: CASSLNQNTEAFF

v_call: TRBV3-1/TRBV3-2
d_call: TRBD1
j_call: TRBJ1-1
clone_size: few
cdr3_nt: TGTGCCAGCAGCCAATCGGACAGGGAAGCTTTCTTT
cdr3_aa: CASSQSDREAFF

v_call: TRBV18
d_call: -
j_call: TRBJ1-2
clone_size: once
cdr3_nt: TGTGCCAGCTCACCATCGGTAGGGCCCCTTTCTAACTATGGCTACACCTTC
cdr3_aa: CASSPSVGPLSNYGYTF

v_call: TRBV24-1
d_call: -
j_call: TRBJ1-1
clone_size: -
cdr3_nt: TGTGCCACCAGTCCTAAACCGTACAGGGCCCGGTCCTTTGAAGCTTTCTTT
cdr3_aa: CATSPKPYRARSFEAFF

v_call: TRBV18
d_call: TRBD1
j_call: TRBJ1-1
clone_size: -
cdr3_nt: TGTGCCAGCTCACCAGGGGACAGAGCTTTCTTT
cdr3_aa: CASSPGDRAFF

v_call: TRBV2
d_call: -
j_call: TRBJ2-7
clone_size: -
cdr3_nt: TGTGCCAGCAGTGAGACCTACGAGCAGTACTTC
cdr3_aa: CASSETYEQYF

v_call: TRBV4-1
d_call: -
j_call: TRBJ1-5
clone_size: -
cdr3_nt: TGCGCCAGCAGCCAAGATGGGGGTCGCCTTTATCAGCCCCAGCATTTT
cdr3_aa: CASSQDGGRLYQPQHF

v_call: TRBV28
d_call: -
j_call: TRBJ1-2
clone_size: -
cdr3_nt: TGTGCCAGCAGGACTCCCGGACAATATACAGGGTTCTATGGCTACACCTTC
cdr3_aa: CASRTPGQYTGFYGYTF

v_call: TRBV5-4
d_call: -
j_call: TRBJ2-5
clone_size: -
cdr3_nt: TGTGCCAGCAGCTTCGACCAAGAGACCCAGTACTTC
cdr3_aa: CASSFDQETQYF

v_call: TRBV19
d_call: TRBD2
j_call: TRBJ2-1
clone_size: -
cdr3_nt: TGTGCCAGTACTACGGGACTAGACCCTAATGAGCAGTTCTTC
cdr3_aa: CASTTGLDPNEQFF

v_call: TRBV10-1
d_call: TRBD2
j_call: TRBJ2-5
clone_size: -
cdr3_nt: TGCGCCAGCAGTGAGTTGCGGGGACTAGGGACCCAGTACTTC
cdr3_aa: CASSELRGLGTQYF

v_call: TRBV4-1
d_call: -
j_call: TRBJ1-2
clone_size: -
cdr3_nt: TGCGCCAGCAGCCAAGTTCATGGGACGCAGACTAACTATGGCTACACCTTC
cdr3_aa: CASSQVHGTQTNYGYTF

v_call: TRBV7-2
d_call: TRBD2
j_call: TRBJ2-7
clone_size: -
cdr3_nt: TGTGCCAGCAGTTTCCATACCGGGACTAGATTCGACGAGCAGTACTTC
cdr3_aa: CASSFHTGTRFDEQYF